These T cell receptor beta chains were read from a single sample in a study of Graves' ophthalmopathy and Graves' hyperthyroidism. TCRdb ran MiXCR on the multiplex PCR reads and lists one entry per CDR3 protein. Of 300,000 to 400,000 distinct CDR3 sequences in the sample, roughly 16% are singletons; the top ten hold approximately 13%. The sample was peripheral blood. The receptors here all came from an adult man with Graves' ophthalmopathy. Both conserved end residues are part of each CDR3. The D gene is left open where the match is weak. Expanded clones get a size class; other rows say once, few or many, or leave the size out.

clone_size,j_call,v_call,d_call,cdr3_aa,cdr3_nt
-,TRBJ1-6,TRBV7-3,-,CASSLKGVGNSPLHF,TGTGCCAGCAGCTTAAAAGGGGTTGGTAATTCACCCCTCCACTTT
many,TRBJ2-4,TRBV4-1,-,CASSQLNIQYF,TGCGCCAGCAGCCAACTAAACATTCAGTACTTC
many,TRBJ1-2,TRBV19,TRBD1,CASSQDRANYGYTF,TGTGCCAGTAGCCAAGACAGGGCTAACTATGGCTACACCTTC
-,TRBJ2-7,TRBV11-2,TRBD1,CASSLVWGQGSYEQYF,TGTGCCAGCAGCTTAGTTTGGGGACAGGGTTCCTACGAGCAGTACTTC
many,TRBJ1-6,TRBV11-1,-,CASIRPGSLNSPLHF,TGTGCCAGCATCCGTCCGGGGAGCCTTAATTCACCCCTCCACTTT
many,TRBJ1-1,TRBV6-5,TRBD1,CASTLLEGGVTEAFF,TGTGCCAGCACCCTATTGGAAGGGGGCGTCACTGAAGCTTTCTTT
many,TRBJ2-5,TRBV3-1,-,CASSQDPETQYF,TGTGCCAGCAGCCAAGATCCCGAGACCCAGTACTTC
many,TRBJ2-5,TRBV6-2/TRBV6-3,-,CASSYPETEYQETQYF,TGTGCCAGCAGTTACCCGGAGACGGAATACCAAGAGACCCAGTACTTC
few,TRBJ1-1,TRBV6-1,TRBD1,CASQGEGEAFF,TGTGCCAGTCAGGGGGAGGGTGAAGCTTTCTTT
-,TRBJ1-2,TRBV28,TRBD1,CASSFGGQGYYGYTF,TGTGCCAGCAGTTTCGGGGGACAGGGCTACTATGGCTACACCTTC
many,TRBJ2-1,TRBV19,TRBD2,CASSIRSGLAGGGHEQFF,TGTGCCAGTAGTATCCGTTCGGGACTAGCGGGAGGGGGCCATGAGCAGTTCTTC
many,TRBJ2-7,TRBV2,-,CASSRTLEQYF,TGTGCCAGCAGTCGGACACTTGAGCAGTACTTC
once,TRBJ1-2,TRBV27,-,CASSQRISTRHGYNF,TGTGCCAGCAGCCAAAGGATATCTACCAGACATGGCTACAACTTC
many,TRBJ2-7,TRBV6-2/TRBV6-3,TRBD1,CASITGTGVYEQYF,TGTGCCAGCATCACCGGGACAGGGGTATACGAGCAGTACTTC
many,TRBJ1-2,TRBV6-5,TRBD1,CASGPRGRIANYGYTF,TGTGCCAGCGGACCCAGGGGGCGTATAGCTAACTATGGCTACACCTTC
-,TRBJ1-1,TRBV6-1,-,CASGTYGTEAFF,TGTGCCAGCGGAACATATGGGACTGAAGCTTTCTTT
few,TRBJ1-2,TRBV19,TRBD1,CASSIPSRDSYGYTF,TGTGCCAGTAGTATCCCCTCCCGGGACAGCTATGGCTACACCTTC
many,TRBJ1-1,TRBV15,-,CATSSMRGDTEAFF,TGTGCCACCAGCAGTATGAGGGGGGACACTGAAGCTTTCTTT
many,TRBJ1-2,TRBV6-5,-,CASSYPSGGEIGDGYTF,TGTGCCAGCAGCTACCCCAGCGGGGGCGAGATCGGAGATGGCTACACCTTC
many,TRBJ1-6,TRBV6-1,-,CASNFGATTKESPLHF,TGTGCCAGCAACTTTGGGGCCACGACGAAGGAGTCACCCCTCCACTTT
many,TRBJ1-1,TRBV2,-,CASSVRGRTEAFF,TGTGCCAGCAGTGTTAGGGGGAGGACTGAAGCTTTCTTT
few,TRBJ2-5,TRBV4-1,TRBD2,CASSQVTSGETQYF,TGCGCCAGCAGCCAAGTGACTAGCGGCGAGACCCAGTACTTC
-,TRBJ2-2,TRBV11-1,TRBD2,CASSLTSGRVNAGELFF,TGTGCCAGCAGCCTGACTAGCGGGAGGGTAAACGCCGGGGAGCTGTTTTTT
-,TRBJ1-2,TRBV3-1,-,CASKTANYGYTF,TGTGCCAGCAAGACAGCTAACTATGGCTACACCTTC
many,TRBJ1-6,TRBV27,-,CASSFGRLPSRSPLHF,TGTGCCAGCAGTTTCGGCAGACTGCCGTCAAGATCACCCCTCCACTTT
many,TRBJ2-7,TRBV5-1,TRBD1,CASSRAGTGVHEQYF,TGCGCCAGCAGCAGAGCCGGGACAGGGGTTCACGAGCAGTACTTC